One and the same sample provided the 6 T cell receptor beta chains below, sequenced in a study of blood T cell repertoires in COVID-19. Produced via immunoSEQ multiplex PCR; TCRdb's table is partial and in-frame only. The table records approximately 120,000 clones, around 78% of them present only once. Material for sequencing was peripheral blood. These receptors all stem from a woman in her sixties with acute or convalescent COVID-19.

The chain combines TRBV29-1 with TRBJ1-1; tentatively, D is TRBD1 (6 bases). The germline gives CDR1 SQVTM, CDR2 ANQGSEA. This CDR3 spans 11 amino acids. V was pared by 4 bases and J by 7 bases, with 10 bases between. The chain's CDR3 is CSVAGASEAFF. CDR3 DNA: TGCAGCGTTGCAGGGGCGAGTGAAGCTTTCTTT. Full variable domain (rest looked up from reference TRBV29-1 and TRBJ1-1): SAVISQKPSRDICQRGTSLTIQCQVDSQVTMMFWYRQQPGQSLTLIATANQGSEATYESGFVIDKFPISRPNLTFSTLTVSNMSPEDSSIYLCSVAGASEAFFGQGTRLTVV.

The gene calls are TRBV2 and TRBJ2-5; no clear D gene. V lost 4 bases, J lost 4 bases, and 7 bases lay in between. The CDR3 loop spans 12 amino acids. The germline V gene encodes CDR1 SNHLY and CDR2 FYNNEI. CDR3 coding DNA: TGTGCCAGCAGTGTATTGAGAGAGACCCAGTACTTC. Translated: CASSVLRETQYF.

This clone showed up just once. V usage is TRBV7-8 and J usage is TRBJ1-3; a possible D gene is TRBD1 (5 bases). CDR1 and CDR2 (germline): SGHVS, FQNEAQ. The CDR3 covers 15 residues. The V gene lost 0 bases and the J gene lost 1 base, with 7 bases spanning the gap. The CDR3 sequence: CASSLAGGSGNTIYF. The CDR3 nucleotides read TGTGCCAGCAGCTTAGCGGGGGGTTCTGGAAACACCATATATTTT. The full variable domain, its missing parts supplied by reference TRBV7-8 and TRBJ1-3, is GAGVSQSPRYKVAKRGQDVALRCDPISGHVSLFWYQQALGQGPEFLTYFQNEAQLDKSGLPSDRFFAERPEGSVSTLKIQRTQQEDSAVYLCASSLAGGSGNTIYFGEGSWLTVV.

This clone was recorded only once. This rearrangement joins TRBV9 to TRBJ2-1; tentative D call: TRBD2 (6 bases). Trimming left V 2 bases short and J 0 bases short, with 12 bases between. The CDR3 totals 16 residues. Germline CDR1 is SGDLS and CDR2 is YYNGEE. In DNA form, the CDR3 reads TGTGCCAGCAGCGTCGGCGGGGAGGTCTCCTACAATGAGCAGTTCTTC. It is translated as CASSVGGEVSYNEQFF.

The rearrangement links TRBV6-6 to TRBJ1-5, with a possible D match to TRBD1 (6 bases). Germline V gives CDR1 MNHNY, CDR2 SVGAGI (reference sequence). This CDR3 contains 13 residues. Trimming took 4 bases from V and 4 from J, leaving 8 bases between them. This chain's CDR3 is CASSSDSNQPQHF. In DNA form, the CDR3 reads TGTGCCAGCAGTTCGGACAGTAATCAGCCCCAGCATTTT.

In this sample, this clone turned up once. V usage is TRBV10-3 and J usage is TRBJ1-4; weak D call: TRBD1 (5 bases). This CDR3 comprises 15 residues. V was cut by 0 bases and J by 2 bases, with 7 bases left in between. Germline CDR1 is ENHRY and CDR2 is SYGVKD. The CDR3 loop is CAISESRGTNEKLFF. The CDR3 region has the DNA TGTGCCATCAGTGAGTCAAGGGGCACTAATGAAAAACTGTTTTTT.